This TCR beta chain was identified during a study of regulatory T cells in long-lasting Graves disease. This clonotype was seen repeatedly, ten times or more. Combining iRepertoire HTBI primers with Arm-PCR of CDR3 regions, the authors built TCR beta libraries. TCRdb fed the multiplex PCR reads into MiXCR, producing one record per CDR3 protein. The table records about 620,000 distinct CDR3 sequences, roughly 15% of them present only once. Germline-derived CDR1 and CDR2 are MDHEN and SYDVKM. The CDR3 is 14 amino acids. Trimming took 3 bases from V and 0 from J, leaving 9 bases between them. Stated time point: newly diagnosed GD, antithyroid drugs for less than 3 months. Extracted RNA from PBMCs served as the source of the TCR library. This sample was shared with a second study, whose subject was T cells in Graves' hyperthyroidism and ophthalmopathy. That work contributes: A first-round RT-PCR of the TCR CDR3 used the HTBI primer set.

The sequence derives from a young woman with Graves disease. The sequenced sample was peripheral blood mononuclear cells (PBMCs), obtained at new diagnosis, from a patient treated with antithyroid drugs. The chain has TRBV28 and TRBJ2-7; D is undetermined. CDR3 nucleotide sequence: TGTGCCAGCAGTTTCTGGGCAGCCTCCTACGAGCAGTACTTC. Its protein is CASSFWAASYEQYF.